Below, 20 T cell receptor beta chains from the same sample are listed, as sequenced in a study of blood T cell repertoires in COVID-19 (TCRdb year 2020). Receptor amplification or capture employed the immunoSEQ multiplex PCR assay. Drawn from immuneACCESS, this table holds only the in-frame rearrangements with V and J called that TCRdb kept. Clones are partly lost; checked studies trace under half to an unresolved V gene and leave the rest unexplained. In all, the sample holds around 12,000 clones, and roughly 85% of those were seen once. The ten top clones hold 29% of the sample. The source material was peripheral blood. These receptors all stem from a human donor in a cohort sampled during active COVID-19.

The CDR3 nucleotides are TGTGCCAGCAAGGACAGGGTTAACACCGGGGAGCTGTTTTTT. Protein sequence: CASKDRVNTGELFF. The chain couples TRBV6-5 to TRBJ2-2, with TRBD1 matching over 8 bases. The germline CDR1 and CDR2 sequences are MNHEY and SVGAGI. This CDR3 spans 14 amino acids. V lost 7 bases to trimming and J lost 2 bases; unmatched junction nucleotides: 3.

The table lists this clone with a few counts. The chain uses TRBV28 and TRBJ2-2; TRBD2 agrees at 7 bases. The CDR3 sequence is 14 residues long. Trimming at V came to 10 bases and at J to 11 bases, leaving 16 bases not matched to a gene. Germline V lookup: CDR1 MDHEN, CDR2 SYDVKM. The CDR3 protein is CATTNNHGLGELFF. The CDR3 bases are TGTGCCACTACAAACAACCACGGACTAGGAGAGCTGTTTTTT.

The chain has TRBV19 and TRBJ1-5; 8 bases agree with TRBD1. The germline V gene encodes CDR1 LNHDA and CDR2 SQIVND (reference sequence). V was pared by 5 bases and J by 2 bases, with 2 bases of the junction left unmatched. There are 14 residues in the CDR3. Here the CDR3 DNA reads TGTGCCAGTAGTTTACAGGGGGGCAATCAGCCCCAGCATTTT. As protein: CASSLQGGNQPQHF.

The chain couples TRBV11-2 to TRBJ1-3; 10 bases match TRBD1. This CDR3 has 17 residues. Unmatched junction bases numbered 14, after V lost 6 bases and J lost 6 bases. Germline loops: CDR1 SGHAT, CDR2 FQNNGV. The CDR3 DNA is TGTGCCAGCAGACCAACTCCCCGGGACAGGGGCTCAAACACCATATATTTT. Its translation is CASRPTPRDRGSNTIYF. Together with reference TRBV11-2 and TRBJ1-3, the CDR3 gives the full variable domain: EAGVAQSPRYKIIEKRQSVAFWCNPISGHATLYWYQQILGQGPKLLIQFQNNGVVDDSQLPKDRFSAERLKGVDSTLKIQPAKLEDSAVYLCASRPTPRDRGSNTIYFGEGSWLTVV.

The chain joins TRBV27 to TRBJ2-5; D is unclear. The CDR3 extends over 15 amino acids. The V end lost 0 bases, the J end lost 5 bases, and 13 bases lay between the germline ends. CDR1 is MNHEY and CDR2 is SMNVEV in the germline V gene (reference sequence). The CDR3 spells CASSLSSSPAETQYF. The DNA for the CDR3 is TGTGCCAGCAGTTTATCTAGCTCCCCTGCGGAGACCCAGTACTTC.

The chain combines TRBV27 with TRBJ2-5, with D maybe TRBD2 (5 bases). CDR3 length: 13 residues. Trimming stripped 7 bases from V and 7 bases from J, with 16 bases between. The germline gives CDR1 MNHEY, CDR2 SMNVEV (reference sequence). DNA of the CDR3: TGTGCCAGCACACAAGGAAGGGAGCGGACCCAGTACTTC. This encodes CASTQGRERTQYF.

This chain uses TRBV24-1 with TRBJ2-1, with 8 nucleotides matching TRBD2. CDR1 is KGHDR, CDR2 SFDVKD, per germline. This CDR3 region has 18 residues. V lost 3 bases to trimming and J lost 2 bases; unmatched junction nucleotides: 11. The CDR3: CATSDPRTSLIAYNEQFF. CDR3 sequence (DNA): TGTGCCACCAGTGATCCCAGGACTAGCCTGATTGCCTACAATGAGCAGTTCTTC.

This sequence joins TRBV24-1 and TRBJ2-1; 8 bases line up with TRBD2. The CDR3 loop spans 15 amino acids. Per the germline V gene, CDR1 is KGHDR and CDR2 is SFDVKD. The V and J ends lost 2 bases and 7 bases, in that order; junction bases with no gene match: 6. The CDR3 loop reads CATSDSGLGWNEQFF. The CDR3, as DNA: TGTGCCACCAGTGATTCGGGACTAGGATGGAATGAGCAGTTCTTC.

The chain recombines TRBV28 with TRBJ2-1; D is possibly TRBD2 (6 bases). Germline V CDR1 and CDR2: MDHEN, SYDVKM. V was trimmed by 6 bases and J by 2 bases, leaving 17 bases between them. CDR3 length: 16 residues. The CDR3 reads CASRISGDVTYNEQFF. Written as DNA, the CDR3 is TGTGCCAGCAGGATCTCGGGGGACGTTACCTACAATGAGCAGTTCTTC.

The chain links TRBV7-6 to TRBJ1-2; 10 bases line up with TRBD1. Germline lookup yields CDR1 SGHVS and CDR2 FNYEAQ. The CDR3 length is 19 residues. J was trimmed by 0 bases and V by 2 bases; bases with no gene match: 12. CDR3 nucleotide sequence: TGTGCCAGCAGCTTACCCTACAGGGACAGGGGATCGACTAACTATGGCTACACCTTC. Its protein product is CASSLPYRDRGSTNYGYTF.

The CDR3 here is CAWRGQGINDSPLHF. In DNA, the CDR3 is TGTGCCTGGAGGGGACAGGGTATCAATGATTCACCCCTCCACTTT. The chain combines TRBV30 with TRBJ1-6; TRBD1 aligns across 9 bases. V shed 3 bases, J shed 8 bases, and the junction held 8 bases outside the gene matches. This CDR3 has 15 amino acids. Germline V gene lookup returns CDR1 GTSNPN and CDR2 SVGIG (reference sequence).

This chain links TRBV5-4 with TRBJ1-1; perhaps TRBD1 as D (6 bases). Germline V CDR1 and CDR2: SGHNT, YYREEE (reference sequence). V was pared by 0 bases and J by 0 bases, with 12 bases between. CDR3 length: 16 residues. The CDR3 loop is CASSLEAGVLNTEAFF. The CDR3 nucleotides are TGTGCCAGCAGCTTGGAGGCAGGGGTTCTGAACACTGAAGCTTTCTTT.

The chain carries TRBV5-4 and TRBJ1-3; 9 bases are shared with TRBD1. The CDR3 consists of 15 residues. Looked up from germline, CDR1 is SGHNT and CDR2 is YYREEE (reference sequence). After removal of 3 bases from V and 6 bases from J, the junction contained 7 bases not matched to a gene. As DNA, the CDR3 is TGTGCCAGCAGCTCCCCGGGACAGGGTTCAAACACCATATATTTT. Protein sequence: CASSSPGQGSNTIYF.

V gene TRBV5-4 combines with J gene TRBJ1-1; a weak D match, TRBD1 (5 bases). Per germline, CDR1 SGHNT and CDR2 YYREEE (reference sequence). CDR3 length: 14 residues. V was trimmed by 6 bases and J by 0 bases, leaving 12 bases between them. CDR3 DNA sequence: TGTGCCAGCAACGTACGGGGGATGAACACTGAAGCTTTCTTT. Translating it yields CASNVRGMNTEAFF.

This chain links TRBV4-1 with TRBJ2-1, with TRBD2 matching 11 bases. This CDR3 has 17 residues. Trimming took 0 bases from V and 10 from J; bases not matched to a gene: 11. Germline CDR1 reads MGHRA; CDR2 reads YSYEKL. CDR3 DNA: TGCGCCAGCAGCCAAGAGCGGAGCCTAGCGGGAGGTGGAGAGCAGTTCTTC. Amino acids: CASSQERSLAGGGEQFF.

The chain carries TRBV6-1 and TRBJ2-7; 11 nucleotides agree with TRBD2. V was clipped by 3 bases and J by 4 bases; unmatched bases: 5. The CDR3 has 15 residues. Germline CDR1 is MNHNS and CDR2 is SASEGT. The CDR3 loop is CASSEGSGGVYEQYF. CDR3 DNA sequence: TGTGCCAGCAGTGAGGGTAGCGGGGGGGTGTACGAGCAGTACTTC.

This sequence joins TRBV11-2 and TRBJ2-1, with a tentative D call TRBD2 (6 bases). The CDR3 has 15 amino acids. The germline gives CDR1 SGHAT, CDR2 FQNNGV. The V end was cut by 3 bases, the J end by 1 base, with 10 bases between. This chain's CDR3 is CASSLGTLSYNEQFF. The DNA of the CDR3 is TGTGCCAGCAGCTTGGGGACTCTATCCTACAATGAGCAGTTCTTC. The full variable domain, with the rest looked up from reference TRBV11-2 and TRBJ2-1, is EAGVAQSPRYKIIEKRQSVAFWCNPISGHATLYWYQQILGQGPKLLIQFQNNGVVDDSQLPKDRFSAERLKGVDSTLKIQPAKLEDSAVYLCASSLGTLSYNEQFFGPGTRLTVL.

This chain joins TRBV3-1 (or the pseudogene TRBV3-2) and TRBJ1-1; tentative D call: TRBD1 (6 bases). Trimming left V 4 bases short and J 5 bases short, with 14 bases between. Per germline, CDR1 LGHDT and CDR2 YNNKEL (reference sequence). The CDR3 consists of 14 residues. The CDR3 loop reads CASSRFEGETEAFF. CDR3 nucleotides: TGTGCCAGCAGCCGCTTTGAGGGGGAGACTGAAGCTTTCTTT.

The J gene is TRBJ2-2, the V gene TRBV19; D might be TRBD1 (6 bases). The CDR3 has 14 residues. The germline CDR1 and CDR2 sequences are LNHDA and SQIVND (reference sequence). V lost 3 bases and J 6 bases, leaving 11 bases between the germline ends. The CDR3 spells CASSITGTPGELFF. The CDR3 DNA reads TGTGCCAGTAGTATTACAGGGACGCCCGGGGAGCTGTTTTTT. The variable domain in full, completed from reference TRBV19 and TRBJ2-2, reads DGGITQSPKYLFRKEGQNVTLSCEQNLNHDAMYWYRQDPGQGLRLIYYSQIVNDFQKGDIAEGYSVSREKKESFPLTVTSAQKNPTAFYLCASSITGTPGELFFGEGSRLTVL.

The chain links TRBV30 to TRBJ2-7; no definite D call. Germline CDR1 is GTSNPN and CDR2 is SVGIG (reference sequence). V was pared by 3 bases and J by 0 bases, with 6 bases between. The CDR3 is 12 residues long. CDR3 DNA sequence: TGTGCCTGGAGCCTGAGCTCCTACGAGCAGTACTTC. Translation: CAWSLSSYEQYF.